One and the same sample provided the 26 T cell receptor beta chains below, sequenced in a study of vaccination effects on CD4 cells after COVID-19. Sequencing in the ViraFEST assay came after antigen-specific CD4+ T cells had been expanded with viral peptide pools, which were used to stimulate PBMC. Upon completion of approximately ten days in culture, CD4+ T cells were isolated. These receptors' antigens are unknown. The protocol was immunoSEQ multiplex PCR, while the TCRdb copy is restricted to in-frame clones and leaves out a portion. In the table there are around 30,000 clones, roughly 63% of which are singletons. The sample was CD4+ T cells from PBMCs cultured with HCoV-229E spike peptides, taken before COVID-19 vaccination. These receptors all come from a human donor who received a COVID-19 vaccine.

This chain joins TRBV5-1 and TRBJ2-7; perhaps D is TRBD1 or TRBD2 (6 bases each). The CDR3 has 16 amino acids. V lost 0 bases and J 6 bases, leaving 19 bases between the germline ends. CDR1 is SGHRS, CDR2 YFSETQ, per germline. The CDR3 bases are TGCGCCAGCAGCTTGGGGGGGTTACAGGGAGCGGGCGAGCAGTACTTC. This sequence encodes CASSLGGLQGAGEQYF.

V and J are TRBV3-1 (or the pseudogene TRBV3-2) and TRBJ2-5, with 10 bases that match TRBD2. The junction had 12 bases not matched to a gene; V was cut back by 3 bases and J by 5 bases. The CDR3 runs 17 residues. Looked up from germline, CDR1 is LGHDT and CDR2 is YNNKEL (reference sequence). The chain's CDR3 is CASSQDLASGLAETQYF. For the CDR3, the DNA is TGTGCCAGCAGCCAGGACCTCGCGTCGGGACTAGCGGAGACCCAGTACTTC.

This clone was observed a few times. V and J are TRBV6-5 and TRBJ1-6; 10 positions agree with TRBD1. V was clipped by 7 bases and J by 7 bases; unmatched bases: 7. The CDR3 sequence is 15 residues long. Looked up from germline, CDR1 is MNHEY and CDR2 is SVGAGI. The DNA for the CDR3 is TGTGCCAGCACTCGGACAGGGGGGCAAAATTCACCCCTCCACTTT. This encodes CASTRTGGQNSPLHF.

This chain joins TRBV7-2 and TRBJ1-1; tentatively, D is TRBD1 (6 bases). Trimming took 5 bases from V and 11 from J, leaving 18 bases between them. The germline V gene has CDR1 SGHTA and CDR2 FQGNSA. This CDR3 contains 13 residues. CDR3 nucleotides: TGTGCCAGCAGCGCGCGGGACACTAAAGGGGCTTTCTTT. Translation: CASSARDTKGAFF.

The CDR3 bases are TGTGCCAGCAGCTATCATGGCGGCACTGAAGCTTTCTTT. Amino acid sequence: CASSYHGGTEAFF. V and J are TRBV12-3 or TRBV12-4 and TRBJ1-1; D not certain. V was trimmed by 6 bases and J by 4 bases, leaving 12 bases between them. This CDR3 has 13 amino acids.

The chain has TRBV27 and TRBJ1-2; D gene uncertain. This CDR3 spans 13 amino acids. V was pared by 0 bases and J by 5 bases, with 7 bases between. Germline values: CDR1 MNHEY, CDR2 SMNVEV (reference sequence). CDR3 sequence reads: CASSLSGSYGYTF. CDR3 DNA: TGTGCCAGCAGTTTATCGGGGTCTTATGGCTACACCTTC.

This sequence joins TRBV6-6 and TRBJ1-2; 10 positions agree with TRBD1. The CDR3 length is 14 residues. With V trimmed by 10 bases and J by 8 bases, 13 bases remained unmatched. Germline V CDR1 and CDR2: MNHNY, SVGAGI (reference sequence). CDR3 region: CAITPVGTGVGYTF. CDR3 in DNA: TGTGCCATCACTCCGGTAGGGACAGGGGTGGGCTACACCTTC.

The chain carries TRBV5-4 and TRBJ2-5; D gene uncertain. The CDR3 length is 14 residues. Germline V gene lookup returns CDR1 SGHNT and CDR2 YYREEE (reference sequence). The V gene lost 0 bases and the J gene lost 0 bases, with 6 bases spanning the gap. CDR3 DNA sequence: TGTGCCAGCAGCTTGGACGGATACCAAGAGACCCAGTACTTC. Its protein product is CASSLDGYQETQYF.

J is TRBJ2-7 and V is TRBV5-1, with a possible D match to TRBD2 (6 bases). The length of the CDR3 is 12 residues. The V gene lost 7 bases and the J gene lost 1 base, with 9 bases spanning the gap. The germline V gene encodes CDR1 SGHRS and CDR2 YFSETQ. CDR3 region: CASGGTSYEQYF. The CDR3 nucleotides read TGCGCCAGCGGCGGGACTTCCTACGAGCAGTACTTC.

The gene calls are TRBV4-1 and TRBJ2-2; D possibly matches TRBD1 or TRBD2 (5 bases each). CDR3 size: 16 residues. Trimming removed 1 base at V and 4 bases at J, with 13 bases between. Germline assignment: CDR1 MGHRA and CDR2 YSYEKL. CDR3 sequence (DNA): TGCGCCAGCAGCCAAGCGGACCGGGGCCCCACCGGGGAGCTGTTTTTT. Amino acid sequence: CASSQADRGPTGELFF.

This clone was recorded a few times. This rearrangement joins TRBV4-3 to TRBJ2-7; TRBD1 agrees at 10 bases. V lost 0 bases to trimming and J lost 10 bases; unmatched junction nucleotides: 9. Germline CDR1 and CDR2: LGHNA and YSLEER. CDR3 length: 15 amino acids. The chain's CDR3 is CASSQEWGTGVIQYF. The DNA for the CDR3 is TGCGCCAGCAGCCAAGAATGGGGGACAGGGGTCATACAGTACTTC.

The chain is built from TRBV4-2 and TRBJ2-3; the D is unclear. CDR1 and CDR2 from the germline V gene are LGHNA and YNFKEQ. The CDR3 length is 15 residues. V lost 0 bases and J 5 bases, leaving 12 bases between the germline ends. Here the CDR3 reads CASSQELFGEDTQYF. The DNA for the CDR3 is TGTGCCAGCAGCCAAGAATTATTTGGGGAAGATACGCAGTATTTT.

This clone was detected only a few times. V gene TRBV9 combines with J gene TRBJ2-3, with 11 bases fitting TRBD2. V lost 4 bases and J lost 0; bases outside the gene matches: 7. This CDR3 is 17 amino acids long. Germline V gene sequence: CDR1 SGDLS, CDR2 YYNGEE. This CDR3 reads CASSLAGGLLSTDTQYF. The CDR3 DNA follows: TGTGCCAGCAGCCTAGCGGGGGGACTCCTTAGCACAGATACGCAGTATTTT. The full variable domain, in which reference TRBV9 and TRBJ2-3 provide the parts outside the CDR3, is DSGVTQTPKHLITATGQRVTLRCSPRSGDLSVYWYQQSLDQGLQFLIQYYNGEERAKGNILERFSAQQFPDLHSELNLSSLELGDSALYFCASSLAGGLLSTDTQYFGPGTRLTVL.

This rearrangement joins TRBV5-4 to TRBJ1-1; weak D call: TRBD1 (6 bases). The CDR3 has 18 amino acids. Germline assignment: CDR1 SGHNT and CDR2 YYREEE (reference sequence). The V gene lost 0 bases and the J gene lost 5 bases, with 23 bases spanning the gap. The CDR3 region is CASSLGGGRTALGTEAFF. DNA for the CDR3: TGTGCCAGCAGCTTGGGCGGGGGGCGGACGGCCCTGGGGACTGAAGCTTTCTTT.

This clone showed up just a few times. The chain combines TRBV5-5 with TRBJ2-7; maybe TRBD1 (6 bases). Germline V lookup: CDR1 SGHKS, CDR2 YYEKEE (reference sequence). With 7 bases removed from V and 5 bases from J, the gap between germline ends came to 13 bases. The CDR3 loop spans 12 amino acids. CDR3 nucleotide sequence: TGTGCCAGCGGAAAACAGGGTAACGAGCAGTACTTC. Protein: CASGKQGNEQYF. Based on the CDR3 plus reference TRBV5-5 and TRBJ2-7, the full variable domain is DAGVTQSPTHLIKTRGQQVTLRCSPISGHKSVSWYQQVLGQGPQFIFQYYEKEERGRGNFPDRFSARQFPNYSSELNVNALLLGDSALYLCASGKQGNEQYFGPGTRLTVT.

The CDR3 sequence is CASSFHDRNTEAFF. The DNA of the CDR3 is TGTGCCAGTAGTTTCCACGACAGGAACACTGAAGCTTTCTTT. This rearrangement joins TRBV19 to TRBJ1-1; a possible D gene is TRBD1 (5 bases). The germline CDR1 and CDR2 sequences are LNHDA and SQIVND (reference sequence). Trimming stripped 5 bases from V and 1 base from J, with 11 bases between. CDR3 length: 14 residues.

The genes are TRBV6-5 and TRBJ1-2; D is unclear. The CDR3 has 14 amino acids. With 6 bases removed from V and 8 bases from J, the gap between germline ends came to 19 bases. Per germline, CDR1 MNHEY and CDR2 SVGAGI. The CDR3 loop is CASRREGLAGGYTF. For the CDR3, the DNA is TGTGCCAGCAGACGCGAAGGCCTGGCTGGGGGCTACACCTTC.

V usage is TRBV25-1 and J usage is TRBJ1-4; D remains unclear. This CDR3 comprises 14 residues. CDR1 MGHDK and CDR2 SYGVNS come from the germline V gene. V gave up 4 bases and J gave up 5 bases, with 11 bases separating them. CDR3 region: CASSAGPTNEKLFF. CDR3 coding DNA: TGTGCCAGCAGTGCCGGACCTACCAATGAAAAACTGTTTTTT.

V is TRBV6-2 or TRBV6-3 and J is TRBJ1-1; 7 bases fit TRBD1. V lost 4 bases to trimming and J lost 4 bases; unmatched junction nucleotides: 9. CDR3 length: 15 residues. Germline V gene sequence: CDR1 MNHEY, CDR2 SVGEGT. CDR3 sequence (DNA): TGTGCCAGCAGTTTCCCGGACAGGTCGGGCACTGAAGCTTTCTTT. Its protein product is CASSFPDRSGTEAFF.

The J gene is TRBJ2-2, the V gene TRBV3-1 (or the pseudogene TRBV3-2); either TRBD1 or TRBD2 may fit D (6 bases each). Trimming took off 1 base at V and 4 bases at J, with 7 bases between the two ends. CDR1 is LGHDT and CDR2 is YNNKEL in the germline V gene (reference sequence). The CDR3 contains 14 residues. The CDR3 DNA sequence: TGTGCCAGCAGCCAAGCGGGGGCCACCGGGGAGCTGTTTTTT. Translated: CASSQAGATGELFF.

The chain combines TRBV19 with TRBJ2-7; a possible D gene is TRBD1 (6 bases). This CDR3 has 16 amino acids. V lost 4 bases and J lost 0, with 16 bases in between. CDR1 is LNHDA and CDR2 is SQIVND in the germline V gene (reference sequence). This CDR3 reads CASSTSTGLTSYEQYF. The DNA for the CDR3 is TGTGCCAGTAGTACCTCGACAGGCTTAACCTCCTACGAGCAGTACTTC.

The chain combines TRBV18 with TRBJ2-3, with 9 bases fitting TRBD1. After removal of 6 bases from V and 2 bases from J, the junction contained 12 bases not matched to a gene. CDR1 is KGHSH, CDR2 LQKENI, per germline. This CDR3 region has 17 residues. CDR3 nucleotide sequence: TGTGCCAGCTCCCAAACCCCGGGACAGGGAGTCACAGATACGCAGTATTTT. Translated, it gives CASSQTPGQGVTDTQYF.

In its sample, this clone was seen once. The chain joins TRBV19 to TRBJ2-7; D is possibly TRBD1 or TRBD2 (7 bases each). The CDR3 runs to 13 residues. V lost 11 bases to trimming and J lost 4 bases, with 18 bases between them. CDR1 and CDR2 (germline): LNHDA, SQIVND (reference sequence). Written as DNA, the CDR3 is TGTGCCTCAAACCACAGGGGAGGGTACGAGCAGTACTTC. Its translation is CASNHRGGYEQYF. Full variable domain (missing parts from reference TRBV19 and TRBJ2-7): DGGITQSPKYLFRKEGQNVTLSCEQNLNHDAMYWYRQDPGQGLRLIYYSQIVNDFQKGDIAEGYSVSREKKESFPLTVTSAQKNPTAFYLCASNHRGGYEQYFGPGTRLTVT.

This chain connects TRBV12-3 or TRBV12-4 to TRBJ1-2; no definite D call. CDR3 size: 13 residues. V shed 3 bases and J shed 8 bases, with 13 bases lying between them. The CDR3 is CASSFSPSGGYTF. The DNA of the CDR3 is TGTGCCAGCAGTTTTAGTCCAAGCGGAGGCTACACCTTC.

This clone occurred a few times. V is TRBV11-2 and J is TRBJ1-6, with D maybe TRBD1 (5 bases). Looked up from germline, CDR1 is SGHAT and CDR2 is FQNNGV. The CDR3 contains 15 residues. V was trimmed by 0 bases and J by 7 bases, leaving 10 bases between them. CDR3 region: CASSLDPGANSPLHF. Here the CDR3 DNA reads TGTGCCAGCAGCTTAGATCCCGGGGCAAATTCACCCCTCCACTTT.

V and J are TRBV3-1 (or the pseudogene TRBV3-2) and TRBJ2-7; D not certain. The V end lost 0 bases, the J end lost 7 bases, and 10 bases lay between the germline ends. The germline gives CDR1 LGHDT, CDR2 YNNKEL (reference sequence). This CDR3 is built from 13 residues. CDR3 bases: TGTGCCAGCAGCCAAGATCACAGCCGGGAGCAGTACTTC. Translated: CASSQDHSREQYF.